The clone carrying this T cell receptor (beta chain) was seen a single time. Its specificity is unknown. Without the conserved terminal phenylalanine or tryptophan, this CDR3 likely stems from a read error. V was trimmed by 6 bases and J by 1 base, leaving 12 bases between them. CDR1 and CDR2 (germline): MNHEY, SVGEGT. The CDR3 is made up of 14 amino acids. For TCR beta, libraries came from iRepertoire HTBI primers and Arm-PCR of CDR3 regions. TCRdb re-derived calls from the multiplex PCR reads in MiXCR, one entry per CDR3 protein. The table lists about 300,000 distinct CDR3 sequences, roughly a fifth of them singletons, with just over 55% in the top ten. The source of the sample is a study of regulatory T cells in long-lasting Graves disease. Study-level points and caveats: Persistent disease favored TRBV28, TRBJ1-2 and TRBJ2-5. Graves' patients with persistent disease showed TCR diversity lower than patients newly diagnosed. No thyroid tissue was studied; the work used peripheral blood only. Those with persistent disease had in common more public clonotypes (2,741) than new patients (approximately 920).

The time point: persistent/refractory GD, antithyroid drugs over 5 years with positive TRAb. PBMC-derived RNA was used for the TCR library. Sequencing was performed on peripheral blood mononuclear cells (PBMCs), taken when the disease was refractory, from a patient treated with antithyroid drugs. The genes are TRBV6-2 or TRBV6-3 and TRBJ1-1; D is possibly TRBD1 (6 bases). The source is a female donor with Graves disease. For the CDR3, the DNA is TGTGCCAGCAGGTGGACAGTGGCGAACACTGAAGCTTTCCTT. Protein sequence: CASRWTVANTEAFL.